These 25 T cell receptor beta chains share one sample of origin, sequenced in a study of PD-1 blockade in classical Hodgkin lymphoma. This sample's time point: cycle 4 day 1 (C4D1), after around six weeks of nivolumab. Autologous stem cell transplantation was followed by relapse in every patient, and brentuximab vedotin exposure varied. Thawed PBMCs underwent magnetic negative selection to yield purified CD4+ T cells. Data came from immunoSEQ multiplex PCR; TCRdb stores just in-frame clones and leaves some out. The profile shows tens of thousands of clones, approximately 79% of them singletons. Source: CD4+ T cells from blood, taken before the fourth cycle of nivolumab. These receptors were obtained from a human donor with classical Hodgkin lymphoma.

The CDR3 loop is CASSWGLAGGLNEQYF. CDR3 nucleotides: TGTGCCAGCAGCTGGGGACTAGCGGGGGGACTAAACGAGCAGTACTTC. This rearrangement joins TRBV11-2 to TRBJ2-7; 15 bases are shared with TRBD2. Germline V CDR1 and CDR2: SGHAT, FQNNGV. The length of the CDR3 is 16 residues. V lost 4 bases and J lost 5; bases outside the gene matches: 6.

This clone was detected only once. The rearrangement uses TRBV6-5 and TRBJ1-5; D gene unclear. This CDR3 comprises 14 residues. Germline CDR1 reads MNHEY; CDR2 reads SVGAGI. The V gene lost 0 bases and the J gene lost 3 bases, with 6 bases spanning the gap. CDR3 loop: CASSYSGINQPQHF. In DNA form, the CDR3 reads TGTGCCAGCAGTTACTCAGGAATCAATCAGCCCCAGCATTTT.

The chain has TRBV6-5 and TRBJ2-4; the match to TRBD2 covers 9 bases. The CDR3 runs to 15 residues. Germline lookup yields CDR1 MNHEY and CDR2 SVGAGI. V lost 2 bases and J lost 4; bases outside the gene matches: 3. This CDR3 reads CASSYGLAGKNIQYF. DNA of the CDR3: TGTGCCAGCAGTTACGGGCTAGCGGGGAAAAACATTCAGTACTTC.

The V call is TRBV6-1, the J call TRBJ1-1, with a possible D match to TRBD1 (6 bases). Germline-derived CDR1 and CDR2 are MNHNS and SASEGT. V was pared by 7 bases and J by 5 bases, with 14 bases between. This CDR3 has 13 amino acids. The CDR3 reads CASIKQGETEAFF. The CDR3 DNA reads TGTGCCAGCATCAAACAGGGTGAAACTGAAGCTTTCTTT.

Worth noting for this clone: Other DNA sequences within the sample encode an identical CDR3. The CDR3 sequence: CASSFGGEKLFF. The CDR3 nucleotides read TGTGCCAGCAGCTTTGGGGGGGAAAAACTGTTTTTT. The J gene is TRBJ1-4, the V gene TRBV11-3, with a weak D call TRBD1 (5 bases). The CDR3 is 12 amino acids. Germline-derived CDR1 and CDR2 are SGHNT and YENEEA. The V end was cut by 3 bases, the J end by 8 bases, with 7 bases between. The variable domain in full, with the rest retrieved from reference TRBV11-3 and TRBJ1-4, is EAGVVQSPRYKIIEKKQPVAFWCNPISGHNTLYWYLQNLGQGPELLIRYENEEAVDDSQLPKDRFSAERLKGVDSTLKIQPAELGDSAVYLCASSFGGEKLFFGSGTQLSVL.

The rearrangement uses TRBV27 and TRBJ2-7; D ambiguous. Per the germline V gene, CDR1 is MNHEY and CDR2 is SMNVEV (reference sequence). This CDR3 comprises 11 residues. The ends were cut back, 8 bases at V and 0 bases at J, with 5 bases in the middle. CDR3 amino acids: CASGNSYEQYF. CDR3 bases: TGTGCCAGCGGCAACTCCTACGAGCAGTACTTC.

This clone was recorded a few times. The gene calls are TRBV6-6 and TRBJ1-2, with 7 nucleotides matching TRBD1. The germline gives CDR1 MNHNY, CDR2 SVGAGI (reference sequence). V lost 7 bases, J lost 4 bases, and 9 bases stayed unmatched. The CDR3 is 14 residues long. In DNA form, the CDR3 reads TGTGCCAGCATGCTAGGACAGGTGATCTATGGCTACACCTTC. This codes for CASMLGQVIYGYTF.

The chain couples TRBV7-3 to TRBJ2-2; D not certain. The CDR3 is 12 amino acids. V gave up 0 bases and J gave up 7 bases, with 3 bases separating them. Looked up from germline, CDR1 is SGHTA and CDR2 is FQGTGA. Written as DNA, the CDR3 is TGTGCCAGCAGCTTAACGAACGGGGAGCTGTTTTTT. This encodes CASSLTNGELFF. Variable domain in full (rest from reference TRBV7-3 and TRBJ2-2): GAGVSQTPSNKVTEKGKYVELRCDPISGHTALYWYRQSLGQGPEFLIYFQGTGAADDSGLPNDRFFAVRPEGSVSTLKIQRTERGDSAVYLCASSLTNGELFFGEGSRLTVL.

The chain combines TRBV2 with TRBJ1-5; 8 bases map to TRBD1. This CDR3 is built from 14 residues. V lost 3 bases to trimming and J lost 5 bases; unmatched junction nucleotides: 3. Germline CDR1 is SNHLY and CDR2 is FYNNEI. CDR3 sequence (DNA): TGTGCCAGCAGTGATATACAGGGGGATCAGCCCCAGCATTTT. This sequence encodes CASSDIQGDQPQHF.

Regarding this clone: Other DNA variants within this sample encode the same CDR3. The chain uses TRBV5-1 and TRBJ2-7; possible D gene TRBD1, 5 bases. Trimming left V 0 bases short and J 0 bases short, with 7 bases between. CDR3 length: 14 residues. CDR1 and CDR2 (germline): SGHRS, YFSETQ. In DNA form, the CDR3 reads TGCGCCAGCAGCTTGGCAGGGTCCTCCTACGAGCAGTACTTC. Protein: CASSLAGSSYEQYF.

This clone was found once. The chain has TRBV7-2 and TRBJ2-5; D unresolved. V shed 1 base and J shed 2 bases, with 11 bases lying between them. The CDR3 is made up of 15 amino acids. In germline, CDR1 is SGHTA, CDR2 FQGNSA. CDR3: CASSLGTFPQETQYF. CDR3 in DNA: TGTGCCAGCAGCTTAGGTACATTTCCACAAGAGACCCAGTACTTC. The full variable domain, its missing parts supplied by reference TRBV7-2 and TRBJ2-5, is GAGVSQSPSNKVTEKGKDVELRCDPISGHTALYWYRQSLGQGLEFLIYFQGNSAPDKSGLPSDRFSAERTGGSVSTLTIQRTQQEDSAVYLCASSLGTFPQETQYFGPGTRLLVL.

The gene calls are TRBV27 and TRBJ2-7; 9 bases are shared with TRBD1. Germline V gene lookup returns CDR1 MNHEY and CDR2 SMNVEV (reference sequence). V shed 6 bases, J shed 1 base, and the junction held 4 bases outside the gene matches. The CDR3 runs to 14 residues. The CDR3, as DNA: TGTGCCAGCAGATCCGGGACAGGGTCCTACGAGCAGTACTTC. This encodes CASRSGTGSYEQYF.

The chain combines TRBV10-3 with TRBJ1-4; TRBD1 agrees at 10 bases. This CDR3 contains 14 residues. Trimming took 6 bases from V and 8 from J; bases not matched to a gene: 6. The germline CDR1 and CDR2 sequences are ENHRY and SYGVKD. The CDR3 protein is CAIRDGTGEEKLFF. The CDR3 DNA sequence: TGTGCCATCAGAGACGGGACAGGGGAGGAAAAACTGTTTTTT.

The chain carries TRBV2 and TRBJ1-5; D is unclear. Germline V gene sequence: CDR1 SNHLY, CDR2 FYNNEI. This CDR3 is built from 14 residues. Trimming removed 6 bases from V and 0 bases from J, with 9 bases in between. The CDR3 here is CASSGPPSNQPQHF. The CDR3 nucleotides read TGTGCCAGCAGCGGACCCCCTAGCAATCAGCCCCAGCATTTT.

The chain employs TRBV5-4 and TRBJ2-5, with 11 bases lining up with TRBD2. Germline values: CDR1 SGHNT, CDR2 YYREEE (reference sequence). The CDR3 spans 17 residues. V was clipped by 0 bases and J by 3 bases; unmatched bases: 7. The CDR3 protein is CASSLGLAGGSEETQYF. CDR3 DNA: TGTGCCAGCAGCTTGGGTCTAGCGGGGGGTTCGGAAGAGACCCAGTACTTC.

This chain joins TRBV5-4 and TRBJ1-5, with D perhaps TRBD1 (6 bases). Germline V gene sequence: CDR1 SGHNT, CDR2 YYREEE (reference sequence). The CDR3 extends over 15 amino acids. Trimming left V 1 base short and J 1 base short, with 9 bases between. CDR3 in amino acids: CASSLTGRSNQPQHF. CDR3 nucleotide sequence: TGTGCCAGCAGCTTGACAGGGCGCAGCAATCAGCCCCAGCATTTT.

The chain combines TRBV11-3 with TRBJ2-2; D may correspond to TRBD1 or TRBD2 (5 bases each). The CDR3 contains 16 residues. Trimming removed 4 bases at V and 2 bases at J, with 14 bases between. Germline lookup yields CDR1 SGHNT and CDR2 YENEEA. Here the CDR3 DNA reads TGTGCCAGCAGCTCACGGGGACGGACAAACACCGGGGAGCTGTTTTTT. Protein product: CASSSRGRTNTGELFF.

The genes are TRBV5-8 and TRBJ2-2; D might be TRBD1 (6 bases). The V gene lost 2 bases and the J gene lost 9 bases, with 11 bases spanning the gap. The length of the CDR3 is 13 residues. Germline values: CDR1 SGHTS, CDR2 YDEGEE. CDR3 protein: CASSLGRGRELFF. As DNA, the CDR3 is TGTGCCAGCAGCTTAGGCAGGGGCCGGGAGCTGTTTTTT.

This clone is deemed medium-sized (0.01 to 0.1%). The chain employs TRBV2 and TRBJ1-2; maybe TRBD1 (6 bases). Trimming cost V 7 bases and J 8 bases, with 20 bases left between them. The CDR3 runs to 14 residues. Germline loops: CDR1 SNHLY, CDR2 FYNNEI. CDR3 DNA: TGTGCCAGCACCGTAGAGGGGGGCCCTAGCGGCTACACCTTC. Translated, it gives CASTVEGGPSGYTF.

V usage is TRBV6-5 and J usage is TRBJ2-7, with D perhaps matching TRBD1 or TRBD2 (5 bases each). The CDR3 extends over 14 amino acids. CDR1 and CDR2 from the germline V gene are MNHEY and SVGAGI. The ends were cut back, 7 bases at V and 3 bases at J, with 16 bases in the middle. CDR3: CASTKRDLNYEQYF. The CDR3 DNA reads TGTGCCAGCACCAAACGGGACCTAAACTACGAGCAGTACTTC.

The chain employs TRBV19 and TRBJ1-2, with TRBD1 matching over 8 bases. V lost 4 bases, J lost 4 bases, and 8 bases stayed unmatched. Per germline, CDR1 LNHDA and CDR2 SQIVND (reference sequence). The CDR3 is 15 amino acids. The DNA for the CDR3 is TGTGCCAGTAGTACCTCGACAGGGGCGGGCTATGGCTACACCTTC. Translating gives CASSTSTGAGYGYTF.

V and J are TRBV7-9 and TRBJ2-1, with D possibly TRBD1 on 5 matching bases. Between the trimmed V and J ends, which lost 2 bases and 14 bases, there was a span of 22 bases. Germline V gene lookup returns CDR1 SEHNR and CDR2 FQNEAQ (reference sequence). The length of the CDR3 is 15 residues. The CDR3 nucleotides read TGTGCCAGCAGCTTACAAGAGGACCTAGAGGACACGGAGTTCTTC. It yields the protein CASSLQEDLEDTEFF.

This clone was counted a single time. The chain recombines TRBV19 with TRBJ2-1; D is possibly TRBD2 (5 bases). V lost 6 bases to trimming and J lost 10 bases, with 16 bases between them. The CDR3 length is 13 residues. From germline, CDR1 is LNHDA and CDR2 SQIVND (reference sequence). CDR3 protein: CASSSAARAEQFF. CDR3 DNA: TGTGCCAGTAGCTCGGCTGCGCGGGCCGAGCAGTTCTTC.

The V gene is TRBV7-2, the J gene TRBJ1-2; no firm D call. The germline gives CDR1 SGHTA, CDR2 FQGNSA. The CDR3 runs 12 residues. Trimming took off 2 bases at V and 3 bases at J, with 4 bases between the two ends. The CDR3 region has the DNA TGTGCCAGCAGCTTACTCGACTATGGCTACACCTTC. As protein: CASSLLDYGYTF.

The chain carries TRBV19 and TRBJ1-6, with D hard to call. V was shortened by 5 bases and J by 4 bases, with 18 bases between the two germline ends. The CDR3 is 17 residues long. Germline-derived CDR1 and CDR2 are LNHDA and SQIVND (reference sequence). The CDR3 loop reads CASSSLRTPAYNSPLHF. In nucleotides, the CDR3 is TGTGCCAGTAGTTCGCTTAGGACTCCCGCATATAATTCACCCCTCCACTTT.